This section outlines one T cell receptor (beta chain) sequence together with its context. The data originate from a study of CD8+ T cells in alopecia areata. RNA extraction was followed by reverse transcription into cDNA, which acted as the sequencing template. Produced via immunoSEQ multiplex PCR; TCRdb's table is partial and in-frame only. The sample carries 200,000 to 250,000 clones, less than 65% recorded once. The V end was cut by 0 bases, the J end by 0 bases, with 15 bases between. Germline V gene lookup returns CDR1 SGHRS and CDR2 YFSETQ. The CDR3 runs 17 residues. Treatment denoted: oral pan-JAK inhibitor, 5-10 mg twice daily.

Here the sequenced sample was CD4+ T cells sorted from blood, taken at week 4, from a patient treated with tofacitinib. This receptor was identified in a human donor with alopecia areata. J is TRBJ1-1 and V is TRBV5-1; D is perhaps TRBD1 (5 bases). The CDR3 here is CASSLGGREIMNTEAFF. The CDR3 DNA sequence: TGCGCCAGCAGCTTGGGGGGACGAGAAATAATGAACACTGAAGCTTTCTTT.